This T cell receptor beta chain was sequenced for a study of vaccination and CD4 T cells after COVID-19. Study background: Taking of post-vaccine samples occurred a median 72 days after dose two (range 14 to 241). In culture, cells were exposed to overlapping spike peptides from SARS-CoV-2, HCoV-NL63, HCoV-OC43 and HCoV-229E.

At the Johns Hopkins FTIC core, DNA taken from cultured CD4+ T cells was sequenced by way of the Oncomine TCR Beta short-read assay. It was cultured CD4+ T cells from which genomic DNA was extracted. In TCRdb, the PCR reads were re-called with MiXCR into one record per CDR3 protein. The profile shows some 7,800 distinct CDR3 sequences, 25% to 35% of them singletons. CDR3 length equals 12 residues. Germline assignment: CDR1 WSHSY and CDR2 SAAADI. Trimming left V 5 bases short and J 4 bases short, with 8 bases between. Regarding the study as a whole: Relatively few convalescent patients were studied; early post-infection timepoints were not included.

Turning to this clonotype: What it binds is not known.

This sample's treatment: roughly 10-day PBMC culture with coronavirus spike peptide pools or control peptides (ViraFEST assay). CD4+ T-cell collection from the unexposed donor predated the COVID-19 pandemic (2011-2018). Peptide pools at around 9.9 ug/ml stimulated two million PBMCs per well with 10 IU/ml IL-2. This receptor was taken from a human donor in good health. What was sequenced was CD4+ T cells from blood, cultured in vitro. This chain links TRBV10-2 with TRBJ2-5; a weak D match, TRBD1 (7 bases). CDR3 region: CASSQGGETQYF. CDR3 in DNA: TGCGCCAGCAGTCAGGGGGGAGAGACCCAGTACTTC.